This entry lists 13 T cell receptor beta chains sequenced from one sample in a study of naive and memory T cell subsets. Whole blood, about 2.5 ml, came from adult healthy volunteers. Blood and skin TCR RNA was reverse transcribed with alpha and beta constant primers. TCRdb used MiXCR to reprocess the 5' RACE reads, holding one entry per CDR3 protein. The sample has about 25,000 distinct CDR3 sequences, approximately 24% seen once. The origin of the receptors is a female donor in good health.

This clonotype has a count of ten or more. The chain combines TRBV5-1 with TRBJ2-2, with TRBD1 matching over 8 bases. Germline CDR1 SGHRS, CDR2 YFSETQ. This CDR3 has 18 amino acids. V trimming: 7 bases; J trimming: 0 bases; junction bases outside the gene matches: 14. The CDR3 region is CASEPGQGSTSNTGELFF. The CDR3 nucleotides are TGCGCCAGCGAACCTGGACAGGGATCTACGTCGAACACCGGGGAGCTGTTTTTT.

The table lists this clonotype with many counts. The J gene is TRBJ1-5, the V gene TRBV27; D is undetermined. Trimming cost V 6 bases and J 0 bases, with 9 bases left between them. Germline-derived CDR1 and CDR2 are MNHEY and SMNVEV (reference sequence). This CDR3 comprises 14 residues. CDR3 loop: CASSHRDSNQPQHF. The CDR3 bases are TGTGCCAGCAGCCACAGAGATAGCAATCAGCCCCAGCATTTT.

This clonotype is labeled as medium-sized. The chain couples TRBV7-2 to TRBJ2-7, with 11 bases fitting TRBD2. Germline V CDR1 and CDR2: SGHTA, FQGNSA. This CDR3 contains 15 residues. J gave up 4 bases and V 3 bases, and 5 bases lay outside the gene matches. CDR3 in amino acids: CASSFVLAGEYEQYF. As DNA, the CDR3 is TGTGCCAGCAGCTTCGTACTAGCGGGAGAATACGAGCAGTACTTC.

This clonotype occurred a few times. J is TRBJ2-1 and V is TRBV6-5, with 9 bases fitting TRBD1. V dropped 0 bases and J dropped 0; count of bases not matched to a gene: 0. CDR1 is MNHEY, CDR2 SVGAGI, per germline. This CDR3 has 16 amino acids. The CDR3 nucleotides read TGTGCCAGCAGTTACTCGGACAGGGGCTCCTACAATGAGCAGTTCTTC. It translates to CASSYSDRGSYNEQFF.

This clonotype has at least ten counts. The V and J genes are TRBV7-2 and TRBJ2-2; 8 positions match TRBD1. The CDR3 contains 15 residues. V gave up 6 bases and J gave up 6 bases; unmatched junction bases: 9. Germline V lookup: CDR1 SGHTA, CDR2 FQGNSA. Here the CDR3 DNA reads TGTGCCAGCAGTTCCCAGGGGGCGCGGGCCGGGGAGCTGTTTTTT. It codes for CASSSQGARAGELFF.

This clonotype was observed a few times. The V call is TRBV7-3, the J call TRBJ2-7; perhaps TRBD2 as D (5 bases). CDR1 SGHTA and CDR2 FQGTGA come from the germline V gene. Trimming removed 6 bases at V and 5 bases at J, with 14 bases between. This CDR3 has 13 residues. The CDR3 region is CASSGVARHEQYF. Here the CDR3 DNA reads TGTGCCAGCAGTGGGGTAGCGAGGCACGAGCAGTACTTC. Full variable domain (rest looked up from reference TRBV7-3 and TRBJ2-7): GAGVSQTPSNKVTEKGKYVELRCDPISGHTALYWYRQSLGQGPEFLIYFQGTGAADDSGLPNDRFFAVRPEGSVSTLKIQRTERGDSAVYLCASSGVARHEQYFGPGTRLTVT.

The CDR3 reads CASSLKGGNTEAFF. CDR3 coding DNA: TGTGCCAGCAGCTTGAAGGGGGGGAACACTGAAGCTTTCTTT. V usage is TRBV5-5 and J usage is TRBJ1-1; possible D gene TRBD1, 6 bases. CDR1 is SGHKS and CDR2 is YYEKEE in the germline V gene (reference sequence). This CDR3 has 14 residues. The V end was cut by 1 base, the J end by 1 base, with 8 bases between.

This clonotype was picked up many times. The chain is built from TRBV29-1 and TRBJ2-3; D unclear. The CDR3 covers 14 residues. V was trimmed by 4 bases and J by 1 base, leaving 12 bases between them. Germline V gene sequence: CDR1 SQVTM, CDR2 ANQGSEA. DNA of the CDR3: TGCAGCGTTGGACCAAGGGTGGGCACAGATACGCAGTATTTT. It yields the protein CSVGPRVGTDTQYF.

In its sample, this clonotype was seen a few times. The chain joins TRBV6-5 to TRBJ2-7, with TRBD2 as a possible D gene (7 bases). This CDR3 has 14 residues. Germline CDR1 reads MNHEY; CDR2 reads SVGAGI. V was cut by 4 bases and J by 7 bases, with 17 bases left in between. As DNA, the CDR3 is TGTGCCAGCAGTTTGGGAGGGGGGAGCAGGGAGCAGTACTTC. It specifies CASSLGGGSREQYF.

Only a few counts were recorded for this clonotype. V gene TRBV29-1 combines with J gene TRBJ1-1, with unresolved D. CDR3 size: 12 residues. The V end was cut by 4 bases, the J end by 7 bases, with 13 bases between. Germline CDR1 reads SQVTM; CDR2 reads ANQGSEA. CDR3 sequence: CSVALSGFEAFF. DNA of the CDR3: TGCAGCGTTGCATTGTCAGGTTTTGAAGCTTTCTTT.

By frequency in the sample, this clonotype is medium-sized (0.01 to 0.1%). The chain is built from TRBV18 and TRBJ1-1; D gene unclear. The CDR3 is 14 amino acids. V gave up 0 bases and J gave up 3 bases, with 8 bases separating them. CDR1 is KGHSH and CDR2 is LQKENI in the germline V gene. The CDR3 here is CASSPPNLDTEAFF. DNA for the CDR3: TGTGCCAGCTCACCACCGAACTTGGACACTGAAGCTTTCTTT.

This sequence joins TRBV12-5 and TRBJ1-5, with D hard to call. This CDR3 has 15 residues. V was clipped by 1 base and J by 1 base, with 8 bases between them. CDR1 and CDR2 (germline): LGHNT, FRNRAP. CDR3 loop: CASGLGHSSNQPQHF. The CDR3 nucleotides read TGTGCTAGTGGTTTGGGACACTCGAGCAATCAGCCCCAGCATTTT.

This clonotype was observed many times. The chain recombines TRBV20-1 with TRBJ2-1, with 7 positions matching TRBD2. Germline assignment: CDR1 DFQATT and CDR2 SNEGSKA (reference sequence). V dropped 8 bases and J dropped 0; count of bases not matched to a gene: 7. This CDR3 has 14 residues. This CDR3 reads CSISSGVSYNEQFF. DNA of the CDR3: TGCAGTATTTCTAGCGGAGTCTCCTACAATGAGCAGTTCTTC.